This entry features one T cell receptor beta chain sequence. These data are taken from a study of control samples from healthy donors and cancer patients. Only in-frame clones appear in the TCRdb table, and some are missing; sequencing was by immunoSEQ multiplex PCR. The sample records about 190,000 clones, approximately 92% being singletons. Germline V CDR1 and CDR2: KGHSH, LQKENI. The CDR3 covers 14 residues. Trimming removed 3 bases from V and 0 bases from J; junction bases left unmatched: 1. The chain uses TRBV18 and TRBJ2-5, with 7 bases fitting TRBD2. The TCR originated in a man aged 18 to 29 in good health. The specimen sequenced was blood. This chain's CDR3 is CASSPGTNQETQYF. DNA for the CDR3: TGTGCCAGCTCACCCGGGACTAACCAAGAGACCCAGTACTTC.